Sequencing of this T cell receptor beta chain was carried out in a study of sequential checkpoint blockade in melanoma (dated by TCRdb to between 2018 and 2021). Turning to the overall study: In a 1:1 randomization, patients received either first-line nivolumab then ipilimumab (arm A) or ipilimumab then nivolumab (arm B). DNA from about 99 pretreatment melanoma tumor samples was subjected to TCRbeta immunosequencing. Both trial sequences were followed by maintenance nivolumab. In 60% to 85% of the matched pre- and post-treatment tumor biopsy pairs, both biopsies came from the same lesion. Matched tumor biopsies were taken from some 23 patients before treatment and at week 13, after single-agent nivolumab (arm A) or ipilimumab (arm B).

Judged by its sample share, this clone qualifies as medium-sized (0.01 to 0.1%). What antigen it recognizes has not been identified. No much larger clonotype is one base removed from it; base qualities were not supplied. The study at large found these results: In the nivolumab-first arm (arm A), an association was found between pretreatment tumor TIL clonality and response (P = .04). Small sample sizes and reduced statistical power limited the analyses of tumor T-cell fraction within each arm. Clinical benefit was about 30 times more likely to be achieved by patients whose tumor T-cell fraction and clonality increased by week 13. Tumor T-cell fraction and clonality were correlated with PD-L1 staining and CD8+ T-cell counts, but not with mutational load. Larger, independent patient cohorts are needed to validate the response-prediction model that combines TCR metrics and mutation burden.

The sample's treatment or condition label is to be understood as: randomized to nivolumab then ipilimumab (arm A) or the reverse (arm B). None of the trial patients had been given prior DNA-damaging chemotherapy. Samples were obtained from patients with melanoma enrolled in CheckMate 064, a randomized, open-label phase II trial of sequential checkpoint blockade. Genomic DNA from formalin-fixed paraffin-embedded (FFPE) tissue samples was used for tumor TCR sequencing. The immunoSEQ Assay was used to immunosequence TCRbeta CDR3 regions from genomic DNA. Prior to high-throughput sequencing, genomic DNA was amplified by bias-controlled multiplex PCR. As for the authors' bioinformatics: To quantify the absolute abundance of each unique TCRbeta CDR3 region, the sequences were collapsed and filtered. Clonality, defined as 1 minus Pielou's evenness, was calculated using productive rearrangements only. Tumor T-cell fraction was calculated by normalizing TCRbeta template counts to usable DNA, which was estimated from several housekeeping genes. A previously published method was used to identify clones with significantly greater frequencies in on-treatment samples than in baseline samples. TCRdb provides this immuneACCESS table in a form limited to in-frame rearrangements. Some clones are lacking; in checked studies, under half of them reflect an unresolved V gene, and why the rest are absent is not known. V and J calls plus clone size are reproduced from that table; the DNA served to infer D and trimming. In all, the sample holds over 1,500 clones, and roughly 24% of those were seen once. The ten largest clones add up to less than 10% of the sample.

Germline trimming: 5 bases from V, 5 bases from J; junction bases outside gene matches: 12. CDR1 SGHNT and CDR2 YENEEA are derived from the germline V gene. The CDR3 measures 16 amino acids from cysteine to phenylalanine. The kept DNA is CDR3 alone, 48 bases in frame from the first base. Sample: tumor tissue (inferred from file names), taken from a patient given nivolumab and ipilimumab in sequence. The receptor was derived from a human donor with melanoma. The chain is made from TRBV11-3 and TRBJ2-1; a stretch of 7 junction bases matches TRBD1. The bases read TGTGCCAGCAGCCTCATGCCGGGACAGCCGAACAATGAGCAGTTCTTC. This translates into CASSLMPGQPNNEQFF.